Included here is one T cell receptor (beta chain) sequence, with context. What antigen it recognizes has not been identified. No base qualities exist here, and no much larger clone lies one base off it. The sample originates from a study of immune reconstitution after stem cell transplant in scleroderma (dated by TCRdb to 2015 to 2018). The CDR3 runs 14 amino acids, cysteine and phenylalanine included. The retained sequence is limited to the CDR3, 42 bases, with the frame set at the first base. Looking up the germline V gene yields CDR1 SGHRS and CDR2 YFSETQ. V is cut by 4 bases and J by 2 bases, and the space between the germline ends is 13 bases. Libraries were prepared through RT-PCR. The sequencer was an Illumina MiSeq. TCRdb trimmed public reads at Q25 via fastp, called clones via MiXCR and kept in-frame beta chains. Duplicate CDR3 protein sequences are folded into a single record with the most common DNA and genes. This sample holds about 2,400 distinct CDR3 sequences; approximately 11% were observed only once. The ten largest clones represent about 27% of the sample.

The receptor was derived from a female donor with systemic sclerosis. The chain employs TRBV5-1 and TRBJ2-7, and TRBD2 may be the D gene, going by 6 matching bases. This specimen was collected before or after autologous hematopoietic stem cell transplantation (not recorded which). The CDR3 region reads CASSPDRRAYEQYF. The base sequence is TGCGCCAGCAGCCCGGACCGGAGGGCCTACGAGCAGTACTTC. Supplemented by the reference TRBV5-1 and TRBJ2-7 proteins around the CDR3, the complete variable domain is KAGVTQTPRYLIKTRGQQVTLSCSPISGHRSVSWYQQTPGQGLQFLFEYFSETQRNKGNFPGRFSGRQFSNSRSEMNVSTLELGDSALYLCASSPDRRAYEQYFGPGTRLTVT.